The rows below give T cell receptor beta chains drawn from one sample of a study of tissue T cells after allogeneic stem cell transplantation. Assay: immunoSEQ multiplex PCR; the TCRdb copy retains only in-frame clones and omits some. The data hold more than 9,500 clones, with less than 65% observed a single time. Sample: tissue from the jejunum, taken at autopsy. The receptors were gathered from a woman aged 18 to 55 with breast cancer. Both conserved end residues are part of each CDR3. The D gene is left open where the match is weak. For some rows the clone size is stated as once, few or many, or as a class when expanded; others skip it.

clone size	D gene	V gene	J gene	CDR3 protein	CDR3 DNA
-	TRBD2	TRBV24-1	TRBJ2-5	CATSGGLAGGRETQYF	TGTGCCACCAGTGGCGGACTAGCGGGAGGGAGAGAGACCCAGTACTTC
-	TRBD2	TRBV28	TRBJ2-2	CASSSFPGGTGELFF	TGTGCCAGCAGTTCCTTTCCGGGGGGTACCGGGGAGCTGTTTTTT
-	-	TRBV3-1/TRBV3-2	TRBJ1-4	CASSPTPGQGNEKLFF	TGTGCCAGCAGCCCCACCCCGGGGCAGGGAAATGAAAAACTGTTTTTT
once	-	TRBV19	TRBJ1-6	CASRGRGYNSPLHF	TGTGCCAGTAGGGGCCGGGGGTATAATTCACCCCTCCACTTT
-	-	TRBV7-9	TRBJ2-1	CASSLGGAGFF	TGTGCCAGCAGCTTAGGGGGAGCGGGGTTCTTC
-	-	TRBV27	TRBJ1-1	CASSSPKAWFTEAFF	TGTGCCAGCAGTTCCCCTAAAGCCTGGTTCACTGAAGCTTTCTTT
few	TRBD2	TRBV6-6	TRBJ2-1	CASRVGGGEQFF	TGTGCCAGCAGGGTCGGGGGGGGTGAGCAGTTCTTC
-	-	TRBV11-2	TRBJ1-2	CASSSSRPGERGYGYTF	TGTGCCAGCAGCTCTTCCCGTCCGGGCGAGAGAGGCTATGGCTACACCTTC
few	TRBD1	TRBV6-2/TRBV6-3	TRBJ1-5	CASSYSTGGRSNQPQHF	TGTGCCAGCAGTTACTCGACAGGGGGCCGTAGCAATCAGCCCCAGCATTTT
-	-	TRBV5-4	TRBJ1-2	CASSLWEGLGYTF	TGTGCCAGCAGCTTGTGGGAGGGTCTTGGCTACACCTTC
-	-	TRBV5-1	TRBJ2-3	CASRQKVQDTQYF	TGCGCCAGCAGGCAAAAGGTCCAGGATACGCAGTATTTT
medium-sized	-	TRBV5-5	TRBJ1-5	CASSLEAVGPQHF	TGTGCCAGCAGCTTGGAGGCGGTCGGCCCCCAGCATTTT
-	TRBD1	TRBV28	TRBJ2-1	CASSLSQGAQDEQFF	TGTGCCAGCAGTTTATCCCAGGGGGCGCAGGATGAGCAGTTCTTC
-	-	TRBV6-2/TRBV6-3	TRBJ2-7	CASSYSSDNSYEQYF	TGTGCCAGCAGTTATAGTTCGGACAACTCCTACGAGCAGTACTTC
medium-sized	TRBD1	TRBV11-2	TRBJ1-2	CASSPSRDSSYGYTF	TGTGCCAGCAGCCCATCTCGGGACAGCTCCTATGGCTACACCTTC
-	-	TRBV4-3	TRBJ1-6	CASSRDFTDNSPLHF	TGCGCCAGCAGCCGCGACTTTACCGATAATTCACCCCTCCACTTT